Listed here are 31 T cell receptor beta chains from one sample, sequenced in a study of cytomegalovirus exposure and HLA in healthy donors. Use of 60 Vbeta and 13 Jbeta primers characterized the PCR. Data came from immunoSEQ multiplex PCR; TCRdb stores just in-frame clones and leaves some out. The table shows roughly 150,000 clones, with roughly 80% occurring only once. Material for sequencing was PBMCs. These receptors were obtained from a man between 18 and 29 years old in good health and CMV-seropositive.

This clone was detected only a few times. The gene calls are TRBV7-6 and TRBJ1-1; 8 bases agree with TRBD1. With V trimmed by 5 bases and J by 4 bases, 6 bases remained unmatched. Germline V gene sequence: CDR1 SGHVS, CDR2 FNYEAQ. The length of the CDR3 is 14 residues. The CDR3 DNA reads TGTGCCAGCAGCGCGGGGACAGGCCTCACTGAAGCTTTCTTT. Its protein is CASSAGTGLTEAFF.

CDR3 region: CASSPPLDRPGQPQHF. CDR3 DNA: TGTGCCAGCAGCCCCCCCTTGGACAGGCCCGGTCAGCCCCAGCATTTT. This chain joins TRBV21-1 and TRBJ1-5; the tabulated D call, TRBD1, remains unverified against the DNA. TRBV21-1 is described as a pseudogene. CDR3 size: 16 residues.

This rearrangement joins TRBV2 to TRBJ2-1; 13 nucleotides match TRBD2. With V trimmed by 11 bases and J by 5 bases, 12 bases remained unmatched. The CDR3 is 16 amino acids. Germline CDR1 SNHLY, CDR2 FYNNEI. The chain's CDR3 is CAAFSLAGGPHNEQFF. CDR3 coding DNA: TGTGCCGCATTCTCACTAGCGGGAGGGCCGCACAATGAGCAGTTCTTC.

The chain joins TRBV4-1 to TRBJ2-7; 10 nucleotides match TRBD1. The junction had 5 bases not matched to a gene; V was cut back by 3 bases and J by 3 bases. The CDR3 contains 15 residues. The germline gives CDR1 MGHRA, CDR2 YSYEKL. The CDR3 DNA follows: TGCGCCAGCAGCCAGGCCCGGGACAGGGGCTACGAGCAGTACTTC. Encoded protein: CASSQARDRGYEQYF.

In this sample, this clone turned up a few times. The rearrangement uses TRBV4-1 and TRBJ2-3; D not certain. Germline V gives CDR1 MGHRA, CDR2 YSYEKL. This CDR3 is 14 amino acids long. V was trimmed by 5 bases and J by 2 bases, leaving 11 bases between them. As DNA, the CDR3 is TGCGCCAGCAGCGTCCAAGTAGACACAGATACGCAGTATTTT. This codes for CASSVQVDTDTQYF.

The chain employs TRBV2 and TRBJ2-1; 7 nucleotides agree with TRBD2. This CDR3 contains 12 residues. Germline V gene lookup returns CDR1 SNHLY and CDR2 FYNNEI. Losses at the gene ends were 6 bases for V and 9 bases for J; bases not matched to a gene: 5. CDR3: CASSREAGEQFF. The DNA for the CDR3 is TGTGCCAGCAGCCGGGAGGCAGGTGAGCAGTTCTTC.

The V call is TRBV27, the J call TRBJ2-7; 10 bases fit TRBD2. After removal of 3 bases from V and 4 bases from J, the junction contained 6 bases not matched to a gene. This CDR3 is 15 amino acids long. Per germline, CDR1 MNHEY and CDR2 SMNVEV (reference sequence). CDR3: CASSFRLAGEYEQYF. The CDR3 DNA sequence: TGTGCCAGCAGTTTCCGCCTAGCGGGGGAATACGAGCAGTACTTC.

V is TRBV29-1 and J is TRBJ2-7; D not certain. The ends were cut back, 1 base at V and 1 base at J, with 11 bases in the middle. The CDR3 sequence is 14 residues long. Germline CDR1 reads SQVTM; CDR2 reads ANQGSEA. CDR3 residues: CSVEGGRGSYEQYF. In nucleotides, the CDR3 is TGCAGCGTTGAAGGCGGCCGAGGATCCTACGAGCAGTACTTC.

The chain is built from TRBV2 and TRBJ2-1; TRBD1 matches 8 bases. Germline loops: CDR1 SNHLY, CDR2 FYNNEI. Trimming at V came to 6 bases and at J to 4 bases, leaving 11 bases not matched to a gene. This CDR3 region has 16 residues. The CDR3 DNA reads as TGTGCCAGCAGGGATCAGGGGGCGCCAGTATACAATGAGCAGTTCTTC. This sequence encodes CASRDQGAPVYNEQFF.

The chain carries TRBV7-9 and TRBJ2-1; the D is unclear. Germline V gives CDR1 SEHNR, CDR2 FQNEAQ (reference sequence). The CDR3 is 16 amino acids. With 0 bases removed from V and 0 bases from J, the gap between germline ends came to 9 bases. For the CDR3, the DNA is TGTGCCAGCAGCTTAGCGCAGTACAGCTCCTACAATGAGCAGTTCTTC. Translating gives CASSLAQYSSYNEQFF. Supplemented by reference TRBV7-9 and TRBJ2-1, the full variable domain reads DTGVSQNPRHKITKRGQNVTFRCDPISEHNRLYWYRQTLGQGPEFLTYFQNEAQLEKSRLLSDRFSAERPKGSFSTLEIQRTEQGDSAMYLCASSLAQYSSYNEQFFGPGTRLTVL.

This clone was counted a few times. The chain employs TRBV28 and TRBJ1-1; possible D gene TRBD1, 6 bases. Trimming cost V 0 bases and J 5 bases, with 13 bases left between them. The CDR3 totals 15 residues. CDR1 and CDR2 from the germline V gene are MDHEN and SYDVKM. The CDR3 DNA sequence: TGTGCCAGCAGTTTATGGGGGGGCGGGAGGACTGAAGCTTTCTTT. Encoded protein: CASSLWGGGRTEAFF.

The chain has TRBV7-3 and TRBJ2-3; 11 positions agree with TRBD2. The V segment lost 2 bases and the J segment 6 bases; nucleotides outside the gene matches: 7. The CDR3 sequence is 16 residues long. Germline CDR1 reads SGHTA; CDR2 reads FQGTGA. The CDR3 sequence: CASSLSASGRWDTQYF. In nucleotides, the CDR3 is TGTGCCAGCAGCTTATCGGCTAGCGGGAGGTGGGATACGCAGTATTTT.

This clone was picked up a small number of times. The rearrangement links TRBV27 to TRBJ2-7, with D possibly being TRBD1 (6 bases). The germline CDR1 and CDR2 sequences are MNHEY and SMNVEV (reference sequence). This CDR3 comprises 14 residues. With 5 bases removed from V and 7 bases from J, the gap between germline ends came to 18 bases. CDR3 in amino acids: CASSLPGHGKEQYF. The CDR3 DNA is TGTGCCAGCAGTCTTCCGGGACACGGCAAGGAGCAGTACTTC.

The rearrangement uses TRBV19 and TRBJ2-1, with 8 nucleotides matching TRBD2. Germline assignment: CDR1 LNHDA and CDR2 SQIVND (reference sequence). Trimming took 6 bases from V and 7 from J; bases not matched to a gene: 11. The CDR3 has 15 residues. The CDR3 DNA follows: TGTGCCAGTAGGGGTGCGGGACTAGAATTGAATGAGCAGTTCTTC. Encoded protein: CASRGAGLELNEQFF.

This chain connects TRBV10-3 to TRBJ2-5; 9 nucleotides line up with TRBD2. This CDR3 has 14 amino acids. V shed 10 bases, J shed 5 bases, and the junction held 11 bases outside the gene matches. Germline lookup yields CDR1 ENHRY and CDR2 SYGVKD. CDR3 residues: CATAVSGSEETQYF. The CDR3 DNA reads TGTGCCACTGCGGTTAGCGGGAGTGAGGAGACCCAGTACTTC.

This chain links TRBV2 with TRBJ2-7; 7 positions match TRBD2. The CDR3 has 16 residues. The germline V gene has CDR1 SNHLY and CDR2 FYNNEI. Trimming removed 5 bases from V and 5 bases from J; junction bases left unmatched: 15. This chain's CDR3 is CASSPWGGLRVDEQYF. The CDR3 bases are TGTGCCAGCAGTCCTTGGGGGGGTCTAAGGGTAGACGAGCAGTACTTC.

V usage is TRBV6-6 and J usage is TRBJ2-7; weak D call: TRBD1 (6 bases). Germline assignment: CDR1 MNHNY and CDR2 SVGAGI (reference sequence). Trimming stripped 5 bases from V and 5 bases from J, with 16 bases between. There are 14 residues in the CDR3. The DNA for the CDR3 is TGTGCCAGCAGTCACCTTATACAGGGAAACGAGCAGTACTTC. This sequence encodes CASSHLIQGNEQYF.

The chain is built from TRBV30 and TRBJ1-2, with 7 positions matching TRBD1. The CDR3 is 14 amino acids. With V trimmed by 4 bases and J by 4 bases, 9 bases remained unmatched. CDR1 is GTSNPN and CDR2 is SVGIG in the germline V gene (reference sequence). The CDR3 sequence: CAWTGGVLRYGYTF. The CDR3 bases are TGTGCCTGGACAGGGGGAGTTCTTCGCTATGGCTACACCTTC.

The genes are TRBV10-2 and TRBJ2-3, with TRBD2 matching 10 bases. With 6 bases clipped from V and 6 bases from J, the junction kept 6 bases outside the gene matches. In germline, CDR1 is WSHSY, CDR2 SAAADI. CDR3 length: 14 amino acids. Here the CDR3 reads CASRIAGGGDTQYF. The DNA of the CDR3 is TGCGCCAGCAGAATAGCGGGAGGCGGGGATACGCAGTATTTT.

The V and J genes are TRBV27 and TRBJ1-1; 9 bases agree with TRBD1. V lost 8 bases, J lost 1 base, and 2 bases stayed unmatched. Germline CDR1 is MNHEY and CDR2 is SMNVEV (reference sequence). This CDR3 is built from 13 residues. The CDR3 reads CASRDRENTEAFF. The CDR3 DNA is TGTGCCAGCCGGGACAGGGAGAACACTGAAGCTTTCTTT.

The chain combines TRBV28 with TRBJ2-7; 10 nucleotides line up with TRBD2. Germline values: CDR1 MDHEN, CDR2 SYDVKM. V shed 9 bases, J shed 2 bases, and the junction held 7 bases outside the gene matches. The CDR3 totals 14 residues. CDR3 amino acids: CASRLSGGTYEQYF. CDR3 DNA sequence: TGTGCCAGTAGACTTAGCGGGGGGACCTACGAGCAGTACTTC.

The genes are TRBV4-1 and TRBJ2-3; 9 nucleotides align to TRBD1. V was pared by 4 bases and J by 3 bases, with 5 bases of the junction left unmatched. CDR3 length: 15 amino acids. Germline lookup yields CDR1 MGHRA and CDR2 YSYEKL. CDR3 DNA: TGCGCCAGCAGCCCGGGACAGGGAATTACAGATACGCAGTATTTT. Its protein product is CASSPGQGITDTQYF.

In regard to this clone: One junction end does not reproduce the germline sequence, and a read error may be involved. V usage is TRBV7-9 and J usage is TRBJ2-1; the match to TRBD1 covers 9 bases. There are 17 residues in the CDR3. Germline V gene data show CDR1 as SEHNR and CDR2 as FQNEAQ (reference sequence). This CDR3 reads CSSSLAGWGQGGGEQFF. The CDR3 coding sequence is TGTTCCAGCAGCTTAGCGGGTTGGGGACAGGGTGGCGGTGAGCAGTTCTTC.

V gene TRBV7-9 combines with J gene TRBJ1-1; unclear D gene. The CDR3 totals 13 residues. Per the germline V gene, CDR1 is SEHNR and CDR2 is FQNEAQ (reference sequence). Trimming took off 3 bases at V and 6 bases at J, with 11 bases between the two ends. CDR3 amino acids: CASSFQAPSEAFF. The CDR3 nucleotides are TGTGCCAGCAGCTTTCAGGCCCCGTCTGAAGCTTTCTTT.

The CDR3 region has the DNA TGTGCCAGCTCACCCGAATTACAGGGGGGCGCTGAAGCTTTCTTT. It is translated as CASSPELQGGAEAFF. The chain links TRBV18 to TRBJ1-1; 8 bases map to TRBD1. Germline V gene data show CDR1 as KGHSH and CDR2 as LQKENI. CDR3 length equals 15 residues. V trimming: 3 bases; J trimming: 6 bases; junction bases outside the gene matches: 9.

V usage is TRBV6-1 and J usage is TRBJ2-5; 9 bases match TRBD2. CDR1 MNHNS and CDR2 SASEGT come from the germline V gene. The CDR3 contains 13 residues. Trimming took 11 bases from V and 5 from J; bases not matched to a gene: 9. For the CDR3, the DNA is TGTGCCGGTGGGGGCGGGAGGGGGGAGACCCAGTACTTC. As protein: CAGGGGRGETQYF.

The V and J genes are TRBV18 and TRBJ2-6; the D gene is possibly TRBD1 (6 bases). CDR1 and CDR2 from the germline V gene are KGHSH and LQKENI. V was clipped by 5 bases and J by 2 bases, with 10 bases between them. The CDR3 has 15 residues. The CDR3 region has the DNA TGTGCCAGCTCAGGAACAGGGCCTGGGGCCAACGTCCTGACTTTC. Its protein product is CASSGTGPGANVLTF.

The genes are TRBV9 and TRBJ1-2, with D uncertain. V gave up 4 bases and J gave up 4 bases, with 14 bases separating them. The germline V gene encodes CDR1 SGDLS and CDR2 YYNGEE. This CDR3 has 14 residues. CDR3 nucleotide sequence: TGTGCCAGCAGCCCTGCGGGGTCCGGCTATGGCTACACCTTC. Translating gives CASSPAGSGYGYTF. The full variable domain, completed using reference TRBV9 and TRBJ1-2, is DSGVTQTPKHLITATGQRVTLRCSPRSGDLSVYWYQQSLDQGLQFLIQYYNGEERAKGNILERFSAQQFPDLHSELNLSSLELGDSALYFCASSPAGSGYGYTFGSGTRLTVV.

The chain couples TRBV6-1 to TRBJ1-2, with D possibly matching TRBD1 (6 bases). There are 15 residues in the CDR3. The V end was cut by 5 bases, the J end by 2 bases, with 15 bases between. The germline gives CDR1 MNHNS, CDR2 SASEGT. As DNA, the CDR3 is TGTGCCAGCAGTCTAATGGGGGCAGGGAACTATGGCTACACCTTC. Its protein product is CASSLMGAGNYGYTF.

This clone has just a few counts. The V gene is TRBV27, the J gene TRBJ1-2; 7 nucleotides match TRBD1. Germline V gene data show CDR1 as MNHEY and CDR2 as SMNVEV (reference sequence). Germline trimming cut 6 bases from V and 8 bases from J; bases unmatched to any gene: 12. The CDR3 runs to 14 residues. The chain's CDR3 is CASRNSDRVKGYTF. The CDR3 bases are TGTGCCAGCAGGAATTCAGACAGGGTTAAAGGCTACACCTTC.

V usage is TRBV7-3 and J usage is TRBJ2-3; TRBD2 is a possible D gene (5 bases). This CDR3 has 14 amino acids. V shed 2 bases and J shed 4 bases, with 10 bases lying between them. The V gene's germline CDR1 is SGHTA and CDR2 FQGTGA. The chain's CDR3 is CASSLANGADTQYF. CDR3 DNA sequence: TGTGCCAGCAGCTTAGCTAACGGGGCAGATACGCAGTATTTT. The full variable domain, completed using reference TRBV7-3 and TRBJ2-3, is GAGVSQTPSNKVTEKGKYVELRCDPISGHTALYWYRQSLGQGPEFLIYFQGTGAADDSGLPNDRFFAVRPEGSVSTLKIQRTERGDSAVYLCASSLANGADTQYFGPGTRLTVL.